Included here is one T cell receptor (beta chain) sequence, with context. The record originates from a study of blood T cell repertoires in COVID-19. About the research overall: The origin of the acute and convalescent COVID-19 samples was the United States, Italy and Spain. T cells, B-cell-depleted T cells, or PBMCs provided the cDNA or gDNA that served as material.

From germline, CDR1 is MNHEY and CDR2 SVGAGI. The V gene lost 7 bases and the J gene lost 7 bases, with 8 bases spanning the gap. The CDR3 length is 12 residues. In the source study's methods: Amplification of reference gene primers provided the estimated nucleated cell counts. Profiled with immunoSEQ multiplex PCR; TCRdb holds only in-frame clones, not every one. V and J calls and clone size are given by that table; D and trimming were obtained from the DNA. The sample has 130,000 or so clones, about four fifths seen once. Sequenced input: peripheral blood. This TCR was sampled from a woman aged 60 to 75 with active or convalescent COVID-19. J is TRBJ1-6 and V is TRBV6-5; tentatively, D is TRBD1 (5 bases). The CDR3 bases are TGTGCCAGCAAACAGGCCAATTCACCCCTCCACTTT. It codes for CASKQANSPLHF.